The present entry profiles one T cell receptor (beta chain) with its context. Using immunoSEQ multiplex PCR, the repertoire was profiled, and TCRdb retains in-frame clones only, with some absent. The data hold 200,000 to 300,000 clones, with about 88% observed a single time. These data are taken from a study of blood T cell repertoires in COVID-19. Study-level information: The analysed material was cDNA or gDNA that came from T cells, B-cell-depleted T cells, or PBMCs.

The J segment lost 3 bases and the V segment lost 5 bases, leaving 13 bases of the junction unmatched. This CDR3 spans 17 amino acids. From germline, CDR1 is SGHTA and CDR2 FQGNSA. The V call is TRBV7-2, the J call TRBJ2-1; TRBD1 agrees at 7 bases. The origin of this receptor is a man aged 30 to 39 with active or convalescent COVID-19. Sequencing was performed on peripheral blood. CDR3 sequence reads: CASSPRRQGGNYNEQFF. CDR3 bases: TGTGCCAGCAGCCCAAGGAGACAGGGCGGTAACTACAATGAGCAGTTCTTC.